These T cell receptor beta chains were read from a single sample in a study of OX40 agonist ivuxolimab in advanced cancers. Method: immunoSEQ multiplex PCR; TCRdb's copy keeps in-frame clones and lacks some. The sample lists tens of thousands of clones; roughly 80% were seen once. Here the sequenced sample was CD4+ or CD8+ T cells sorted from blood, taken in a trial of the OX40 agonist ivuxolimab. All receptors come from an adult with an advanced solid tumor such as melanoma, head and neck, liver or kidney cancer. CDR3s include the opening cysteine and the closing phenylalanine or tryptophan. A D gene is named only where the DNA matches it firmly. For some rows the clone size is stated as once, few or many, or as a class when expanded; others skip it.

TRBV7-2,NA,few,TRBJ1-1,TGTGCCAGCAGCTTAGGGGGTATTTCAGGGGAAGCTTTCTTT,CASSLGGISGEAFF
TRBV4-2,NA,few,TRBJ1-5,TGTGCCAGCAGCCAAGATATCACGGTCGGTAGCAATCAGCCCCAGCATTTT,CASSQDITVGSNQPQHF
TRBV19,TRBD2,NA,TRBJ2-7,TGTGCCAGTAGCCTACTCGGACTAGCGGGGTACGAGCAGTACTTC,CASSLLGLAGYEQYF
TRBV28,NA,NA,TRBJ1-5,TGTGCCAGCAGATCACTCCCCAGAGGAGGGCCTAATCAGCCCCAGCATTTT,CASRSLPRGGPNQPQHF
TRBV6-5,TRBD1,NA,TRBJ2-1,TGTGCCAGCAGCCCGCCAGGGGGCTCCTACAATGAGCAGTTCTTC,CASSPPGGSYNEQFF
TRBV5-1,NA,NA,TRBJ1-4,TGCGCCAGCAGCCCAGACAGGCCAAATGAAAAACTGTTTTTT,CASSPDRPNEKLFF
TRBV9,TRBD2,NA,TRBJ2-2,TGTGCCAGCAGCCCCCAGGGCGGAGCGGGAGGGTTGGGGGAGCTGTTTTTT,CASSPQGGAGGLGELFF
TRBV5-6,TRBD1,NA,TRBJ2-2,TGTGCCAGCACGACAGGGGGCACCGGGGAGCTGTTTTTT,CASTTGGTGELFF
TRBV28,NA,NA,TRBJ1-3,TGTGCCAGCAGGTCTCCCGCCGTCAGGGGTGGAAACACCATATATTTT,CASRSPAVRGGNTIYF
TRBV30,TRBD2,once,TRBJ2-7,TGTGCCTGGAGTGCACTAGCGGGAGGGCCCTACGAGCAGTACTTC,CAWSALAGGPYEQYF